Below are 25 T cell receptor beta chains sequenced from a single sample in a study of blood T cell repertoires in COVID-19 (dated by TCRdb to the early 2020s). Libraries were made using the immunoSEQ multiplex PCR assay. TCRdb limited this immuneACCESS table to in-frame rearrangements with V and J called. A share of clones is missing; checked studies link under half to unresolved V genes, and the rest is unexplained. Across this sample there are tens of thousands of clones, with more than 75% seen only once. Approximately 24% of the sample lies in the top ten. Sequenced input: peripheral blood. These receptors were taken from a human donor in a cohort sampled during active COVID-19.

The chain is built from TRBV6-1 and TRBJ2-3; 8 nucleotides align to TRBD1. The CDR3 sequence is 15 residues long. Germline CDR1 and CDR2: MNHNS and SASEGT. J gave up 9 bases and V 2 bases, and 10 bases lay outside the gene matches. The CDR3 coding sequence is TGTGCCAGCAGTGAATATCGGCAGGGGGCCTCGACGCAGTATTTT. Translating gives CASSEYRQGASTQYF.

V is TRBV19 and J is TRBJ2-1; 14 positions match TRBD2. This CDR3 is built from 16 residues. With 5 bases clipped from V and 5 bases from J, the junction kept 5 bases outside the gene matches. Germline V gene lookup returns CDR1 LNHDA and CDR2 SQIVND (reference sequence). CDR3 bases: TGTGCCAGTAGTCCTATGACTAGCGGGAGGGACAATGAGCAGTTCTTC. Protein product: CASSPMTSGRDNEQFF. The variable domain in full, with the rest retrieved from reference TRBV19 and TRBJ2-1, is DGGITQSPKYLFRKEGQNVTLSCEQNLNHDAMYWYRQDPGQGLRLIYYSQIVNDFQKGDIAEGYSVSREKKESFPLTVTSAQKNPTAFYLCASSPMTSGRDNEQFFGPGTRLTVL.

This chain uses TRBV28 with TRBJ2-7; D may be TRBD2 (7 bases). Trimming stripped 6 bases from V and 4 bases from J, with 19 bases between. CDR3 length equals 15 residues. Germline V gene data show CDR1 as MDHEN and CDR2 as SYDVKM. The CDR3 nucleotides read TGTGCCAGCAGCCCCAGGGGAGCGGGAAAATACGAGCAGTACTTC. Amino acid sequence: CASSPRGAGKYEQYF. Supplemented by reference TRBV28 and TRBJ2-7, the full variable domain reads DVKVTQSSRYLVKRTGEKVFLECVQDMDHENMFWYRQDPGLGLRLIYFSYDVKMKEKGDIPEGYSVSREKKERFSLILESASTNQTSMYLCASSPRGAGKYEQYFGPGTRLTVT.

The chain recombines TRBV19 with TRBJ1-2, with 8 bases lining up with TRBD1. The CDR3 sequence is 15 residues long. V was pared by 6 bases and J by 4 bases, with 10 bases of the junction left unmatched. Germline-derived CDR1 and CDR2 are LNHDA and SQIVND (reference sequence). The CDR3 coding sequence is TGTGCCAGTAGCGAGACAGGGGCAGTTATCTATGGCTACACCTTC. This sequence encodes CASSETGAVIYGYTF.

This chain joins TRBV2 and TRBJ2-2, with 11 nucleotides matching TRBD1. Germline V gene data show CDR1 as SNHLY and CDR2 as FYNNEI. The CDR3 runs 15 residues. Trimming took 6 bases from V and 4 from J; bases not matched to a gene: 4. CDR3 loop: CASRVGTGGTGELFF. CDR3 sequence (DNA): TGTGCCAGCAGGGTGGGGACAGGGGGCACCGGGGAGCTGTTTTTT.

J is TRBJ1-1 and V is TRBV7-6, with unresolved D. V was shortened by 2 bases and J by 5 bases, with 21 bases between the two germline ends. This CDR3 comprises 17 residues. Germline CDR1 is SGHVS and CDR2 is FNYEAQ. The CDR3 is CASSLNLEGKIGTEAFF. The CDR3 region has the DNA TGTGCCAGCAGCTTAAATCTTGAGGGAAAGATAGGGACTGAAGCTTTCTTT.

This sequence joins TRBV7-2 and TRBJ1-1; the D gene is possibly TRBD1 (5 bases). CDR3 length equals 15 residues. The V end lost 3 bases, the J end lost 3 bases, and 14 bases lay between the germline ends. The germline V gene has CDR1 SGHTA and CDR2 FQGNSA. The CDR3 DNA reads TGTGCCAGCAGCTTGGTACCGGGGGGTGACACTGAAGCTTTCTTT. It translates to CASSLVPGGDTEAFF.

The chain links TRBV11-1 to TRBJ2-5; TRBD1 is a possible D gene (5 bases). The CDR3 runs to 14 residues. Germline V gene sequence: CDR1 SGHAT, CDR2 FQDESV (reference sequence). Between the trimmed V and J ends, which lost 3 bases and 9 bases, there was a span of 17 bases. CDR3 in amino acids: CASSFGRQYSSQYF. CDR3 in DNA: TGTGCCAGCAGCTTCGGTCGACAGTACTCGTCCCAGTACTTC.

The CDR3 region has the DNA TGTGCCAGTAGTAATCAGGGGTCGAACACCGGGGAGCTGTTTTTT. Translation gives CASSNQGSNTGELFF. The chain recombines TRBV19 with TRBJ2-2; D may be TRBD1 (6 bases). Germline-derived CDR1 and CDR2 are LNHDA and SQIVND (reference sequence). The length of the CDR3 is 15 residues. V lost 4 bases and J lost 0, with 9 bases in between.

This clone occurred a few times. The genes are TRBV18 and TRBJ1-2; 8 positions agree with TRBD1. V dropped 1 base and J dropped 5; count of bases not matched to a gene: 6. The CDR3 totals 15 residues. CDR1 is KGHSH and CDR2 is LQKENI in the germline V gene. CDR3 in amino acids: CASSPRTGHQYGYTF. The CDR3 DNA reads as TGTGCCAGCTCACCACGGACAGGGCACCAGTATGGCTACACCTTC.

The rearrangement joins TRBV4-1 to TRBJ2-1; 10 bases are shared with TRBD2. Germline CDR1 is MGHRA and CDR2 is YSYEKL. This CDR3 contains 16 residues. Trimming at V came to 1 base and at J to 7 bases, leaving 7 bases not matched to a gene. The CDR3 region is CASSQANGLAENEQFF. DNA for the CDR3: TGCGCCAGCAGCCAAGCAAACGGACTAGCGGAAAATGAGCAGTTCTTC.

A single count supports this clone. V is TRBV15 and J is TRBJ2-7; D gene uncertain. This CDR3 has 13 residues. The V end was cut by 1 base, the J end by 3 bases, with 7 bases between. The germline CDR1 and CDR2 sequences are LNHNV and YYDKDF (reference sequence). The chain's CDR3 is CATSRASSYEQYF. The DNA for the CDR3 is TGTGCCACCAGCAGAGCTAGTAGCTACGAGCAGTACTTC.

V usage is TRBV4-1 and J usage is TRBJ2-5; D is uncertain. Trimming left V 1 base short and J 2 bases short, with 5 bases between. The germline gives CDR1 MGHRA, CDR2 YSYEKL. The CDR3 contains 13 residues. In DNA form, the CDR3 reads TGCGCCAGCAGCCAAGCAGAACAAGAGACCCAGTACTTC. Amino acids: CASSQAEQETQYF.

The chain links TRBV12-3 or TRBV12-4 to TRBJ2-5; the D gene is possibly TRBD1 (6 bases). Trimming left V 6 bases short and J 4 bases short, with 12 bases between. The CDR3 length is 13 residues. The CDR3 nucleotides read TGTGCCAGCAGAACCACAGGGACAGAGACCCAGTACTTC. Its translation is CASRTTGTETQYF.

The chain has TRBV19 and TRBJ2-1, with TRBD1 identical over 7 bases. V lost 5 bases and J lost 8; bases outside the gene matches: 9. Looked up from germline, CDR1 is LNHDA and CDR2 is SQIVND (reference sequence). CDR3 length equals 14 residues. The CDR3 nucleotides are TGTGCCAGTAGTGTATTAGGGACAGCGGATGAGCAGTTCTTC. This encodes CASSVLGTADEQFF. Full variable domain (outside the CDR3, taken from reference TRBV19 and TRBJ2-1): DGGITQSPKYLFRKEGQNVTLSCEQNLNHDAMYWYRQDPGQGLRLIYYSQIVNDFQKGDIAEGYSVSREKKESFPLTVTSAQKNPTAFYLCASSVLGTADEQFFGPGTRLTVL.

CDR3 nucleotides: TGTGCCAGCAGTAAGAACAGGAACCTTTACAATGAGCAGTTCTTC. Its protein is CASSKNRNLYNEQFF. J is TRBJ2-1 and V is TRBV27; possibly TRBD1 for D (5 bases). Trimming took off 5 bases at V and 4 bases at J, with 15 bases between the two ends. The germline gives CDR1 MNHEY, CDR2 SMNVEV (reference sequence). The CDR3 extends over 15 amino acids.

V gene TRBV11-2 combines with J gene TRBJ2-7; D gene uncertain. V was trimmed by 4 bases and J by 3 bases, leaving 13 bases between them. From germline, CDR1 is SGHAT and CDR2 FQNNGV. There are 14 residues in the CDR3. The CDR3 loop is CASSSAGAIYEQYF. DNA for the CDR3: TGTGCCAGCAGCTCGGCCGGAGCAATCTACGAGCAGTACTTC. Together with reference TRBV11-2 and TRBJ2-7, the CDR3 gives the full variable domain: EAGVAQSPRYKIIEKRQSVAFWCNPISGHATLYWYQQILGQGPKLLIQFQNNGVVDDSQLPKDRFSAERLKGVDSTLKIQPAKLEDSAVYLCASSSAGAIYEQYFGPGTRLTVT.

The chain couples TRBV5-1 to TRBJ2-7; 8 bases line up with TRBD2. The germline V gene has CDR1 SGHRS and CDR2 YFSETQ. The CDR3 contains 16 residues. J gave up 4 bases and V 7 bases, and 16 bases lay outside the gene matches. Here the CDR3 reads CASALDILADSYEQYF. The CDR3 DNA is TGCGCCAGCGCGCTTGATATACTAGCGGACTCTTACGAGCAGTACTTC.

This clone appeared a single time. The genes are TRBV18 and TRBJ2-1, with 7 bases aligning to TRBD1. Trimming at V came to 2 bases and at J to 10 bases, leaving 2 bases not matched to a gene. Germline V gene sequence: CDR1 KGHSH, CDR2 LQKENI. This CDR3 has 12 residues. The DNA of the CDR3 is TGTGCCAGCTCACCAATCAGGGGGGAGCAGTTCTTC. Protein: CASSPIRGEQFF. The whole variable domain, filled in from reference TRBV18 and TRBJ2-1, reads NAGVMQNPRHLVRRRGQEARLRCSPMKGHSHVYWYRQLPEEGLKFMVYLQKENIIDESGMPKERFSAEFPKEGPSILRIQQVVRGDSAAYFCASSPIRGEQFFGPGTRLTVL.

The chain's CDR3 is CAISTQTGVEQYF. The CDR3 DNA sequence: TGTGCCATCAGTACACAGACAGGGGTCGAGCAGTACTTC. The chain uses TRBV10-3 and TRBJ2-7, with 8 bases matching TRBD1. Germline CDR1 is ENHRY and CDR2 is SYGVKD. The CDR3 has 13 residues. Unmatched junction bases numbered 6, after V lost 5 bases and J lost 6 bases.

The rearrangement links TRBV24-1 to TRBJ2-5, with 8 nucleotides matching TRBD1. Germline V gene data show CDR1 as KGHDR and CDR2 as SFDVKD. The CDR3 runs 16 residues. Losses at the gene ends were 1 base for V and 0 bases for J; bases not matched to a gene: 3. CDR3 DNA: TGTGCCACCAGTGATTTTGGGACAGGAGACCAAGAGACCCAGTACTTC. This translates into CATSDFGTGDQETQYF.

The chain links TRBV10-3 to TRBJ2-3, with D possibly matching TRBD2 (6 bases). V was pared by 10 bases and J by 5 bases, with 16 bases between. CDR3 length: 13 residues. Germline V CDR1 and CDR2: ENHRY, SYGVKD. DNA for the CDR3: TGTGCCACCAACGGCGGGGAAGGAGATACGCAGTATTTT. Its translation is CATNGGEGDTQYF.

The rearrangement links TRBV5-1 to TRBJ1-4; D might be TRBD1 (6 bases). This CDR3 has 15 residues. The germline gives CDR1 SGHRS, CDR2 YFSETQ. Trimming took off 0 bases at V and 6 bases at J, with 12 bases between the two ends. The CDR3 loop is CASSLVGGQDEKLFF. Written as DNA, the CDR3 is TGCGCCAGCAGCTTGGTAGGGGGTCAGGATGAAAAACTGTTTTTT.

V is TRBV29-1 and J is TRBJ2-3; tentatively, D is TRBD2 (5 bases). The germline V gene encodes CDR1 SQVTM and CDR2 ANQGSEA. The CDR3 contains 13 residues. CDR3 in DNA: TGCAGTTTTGCGGTGGGAGGCACAGATACGCAGTATTTT. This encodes CSFAVGGTDTQYF.

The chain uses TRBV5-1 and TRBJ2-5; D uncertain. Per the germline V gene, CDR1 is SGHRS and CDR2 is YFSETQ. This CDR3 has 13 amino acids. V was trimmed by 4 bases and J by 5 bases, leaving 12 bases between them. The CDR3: CASSPNTRETQYF. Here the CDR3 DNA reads TGCGCCAGCAGCCCAAATACCCGGGAGACCCAGTACTTC.